This T cell receptor (delta chain) was captured by sequencing in a study of Vδ1+ human thymocytes. General study points: Highly polyclonal TRG and TRD repertoires with Gaussian CDR3 length distributions appeared in thymus.

Extracted RNA was reverse transcribed into cDNA. The CDR3 regions were amplified by multiplex PCR from V-gene primers to a constant-region primer. TCRdb re-called clones from the multiplex PCR reads using CATT. Of about 75,000 delta-chain clones in the sample, more than 30% were seen once. As for this clone: Its antigen is unidentified.

The CDR3 consists of 27 residues. V shed 2 bases, J shed 5 bases, and the junction held 40 bases outside the gene matches. The V gene's germline CDR1 is TSWWSYY and CDR2 QGS. Thymocytes were sorted as CD3+ TCRVdelta1+ TCRVdelta2- after alphabeta T cell depletion. The sequence derives from a boy in the first two years of life who had congenital heart surgery. What was sequenced was Vdelta1+ gamma-delta thymocytes from the thymus. Subset specified: FACS-sorted CD3+ TCRalphabeta- TCRVdelta1+ TCRVdelta2- thymocytes. The chain carries TRDV1 and TRDJ1; TRDD3 aligns across 11 bases. In nucleotides, the CDR3 is TGTGCTCTTGGGGAAGGTCGTCTCACCCACCTCGCCGGTCTACACAACATGGGGGATACGAGAAGGGATAAACTCATCTTT. This gives the protein CALGEGRLTHLAGLHNMGDTRRDKLIF.